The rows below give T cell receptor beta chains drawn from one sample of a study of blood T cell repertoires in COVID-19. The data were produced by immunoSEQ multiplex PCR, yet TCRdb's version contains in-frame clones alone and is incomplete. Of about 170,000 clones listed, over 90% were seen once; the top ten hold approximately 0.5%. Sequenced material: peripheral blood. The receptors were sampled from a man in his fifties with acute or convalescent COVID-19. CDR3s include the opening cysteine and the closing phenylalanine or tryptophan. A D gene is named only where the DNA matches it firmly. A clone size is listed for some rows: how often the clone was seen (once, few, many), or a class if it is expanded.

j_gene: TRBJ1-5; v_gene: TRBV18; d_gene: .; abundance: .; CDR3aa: CASSPEGKGQPQHF; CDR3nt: TGTGCCAGCTCACCTGAGGGAAAGGGTCAGCCCCAGCATTTT
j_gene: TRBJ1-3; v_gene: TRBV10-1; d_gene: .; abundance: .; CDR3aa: CASISAGRNGNTIYF; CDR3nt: TGCGCCAGCATCTCGGCAGGGCGGAACGGAAACACCATATATTTT
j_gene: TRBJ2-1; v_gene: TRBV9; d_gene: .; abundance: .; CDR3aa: CASSVGLGYEQFF; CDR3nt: TGTGCCAGCAGCGTGGGGCTAGGCTATGAGCAGTTCTTC
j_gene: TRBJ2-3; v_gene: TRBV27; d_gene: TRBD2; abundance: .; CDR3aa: CASSFLPAGEGKVTQYF; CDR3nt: TGTGCCAGCAGTTTCCTCCCTGCGGGAGAAGGGAAGGTAACGCAGTATTTT
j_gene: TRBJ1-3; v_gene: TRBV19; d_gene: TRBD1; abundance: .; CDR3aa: CASSTGEAGNTIYF; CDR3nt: TGTGCCAGTTCGACAGGGGAGGCTGGAAACACCATATATTTT
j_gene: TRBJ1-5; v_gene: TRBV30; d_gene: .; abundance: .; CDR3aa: CAWSVRRSNQPQHF; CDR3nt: TGTGCCTGGAGTGTACGCAGAAGCAATCAGCCCCAGCATTTT
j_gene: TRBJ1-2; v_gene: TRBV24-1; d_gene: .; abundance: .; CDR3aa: CATSAGGGYGYTF; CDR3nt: TGTGCCACCAGTGCTGGGGGCGGCTATGGCTACACCTTC
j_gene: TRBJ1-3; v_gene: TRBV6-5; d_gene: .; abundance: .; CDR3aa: CASSLTGRSGNTIYF; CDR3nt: TGTGCCAGCAGTTTAACAGGCCGATCTGGAAACACCATATATTTT
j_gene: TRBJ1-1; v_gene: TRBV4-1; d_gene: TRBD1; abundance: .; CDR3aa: CASSQDLWQGAPNTEAFF; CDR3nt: TGCGCCAGCAGCCAAGATCTGTGGCAGGGGGCACCGAACACTGAAGCTTTCTTT
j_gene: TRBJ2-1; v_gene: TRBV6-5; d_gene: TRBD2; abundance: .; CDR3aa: CASSYWASGDYNEQFF; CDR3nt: TGTGCCAGCAGTTACTGGGCTAGCGGAGACTACAATGAGCAGTTCTTC
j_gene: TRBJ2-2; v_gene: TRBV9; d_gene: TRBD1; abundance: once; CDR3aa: CASSRSSKTGPGELFF; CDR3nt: TGTGCCAGCAGCCGATCGAGTAAGACAGGGCCCGGGGAGCTGTTTTTT
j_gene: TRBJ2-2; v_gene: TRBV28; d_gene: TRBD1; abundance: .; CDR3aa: CASSSLQGSRSTGELFF; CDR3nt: TGTGCCAGCAGTTCTTTACAGGGGAGTAGGAGCACCGGGGAGCTGTTTTTT
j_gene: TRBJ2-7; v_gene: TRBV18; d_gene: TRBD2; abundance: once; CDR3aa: CASSPGEGLGYEQYF; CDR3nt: TGTGCCAGCTCACCAGGGGAGGGCTTGGGCTACGAGCAGTACTTC
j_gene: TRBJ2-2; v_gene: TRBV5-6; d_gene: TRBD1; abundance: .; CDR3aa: CASSSSGQGVRSGELFF; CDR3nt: TGTGCCAGCAGCTCCTCAGGACAGGGTGTAAGGTCCGGGGAGCTGTTTTTT
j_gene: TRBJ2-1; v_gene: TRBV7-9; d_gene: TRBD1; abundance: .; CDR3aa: CASSVGEGARVDEQFF; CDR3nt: TGTGCCAGCAGCGTAGGAGAGGGGGCGCGGGTTGATGAGCAGTTCTTC
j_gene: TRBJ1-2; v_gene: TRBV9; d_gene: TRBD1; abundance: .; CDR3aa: CASSVEEQGRYGYTF; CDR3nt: TGTGCCAGCAGCGTAGAGGAACAGGGGAGGTATGGCTACACCTTC
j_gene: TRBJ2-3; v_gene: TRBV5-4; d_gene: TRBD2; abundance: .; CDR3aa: CASSLRSGGTTDTQYF; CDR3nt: TGTGCCAGCAGCTTAAGGAGCGGGGGGACAACAGATACGCAGTATTTT
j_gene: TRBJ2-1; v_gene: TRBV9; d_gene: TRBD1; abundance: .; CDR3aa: CASSDRGQSYNEQFF; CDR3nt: TGTGCCAGCAGCGACAGGGGGCAGTCCTACAATGAGCAGTTCTTC
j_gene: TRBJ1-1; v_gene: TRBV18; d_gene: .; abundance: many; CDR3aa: CATQGGMNTEAFF; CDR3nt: TGTGCCACTCAGGGAGGGATGAACACTGAAGCTTTCTTT
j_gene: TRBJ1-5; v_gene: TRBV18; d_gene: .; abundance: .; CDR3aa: CASSLAAGVNQPQHF; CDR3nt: TGTGCCAGCTCACTTGCGGCAGGGGTCAATCAGCCCCAGCATTTT
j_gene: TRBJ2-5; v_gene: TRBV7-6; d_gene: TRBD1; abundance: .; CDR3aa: CASSFGTGVGETQYF; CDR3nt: TGTGCCAGCAGCTTCGGGACAGGGGTTGGAGAGACCCAGTACTTC
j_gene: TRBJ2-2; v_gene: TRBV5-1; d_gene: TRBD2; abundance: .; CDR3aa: CASSLGLAGYTGELFF; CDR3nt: TGCGCCAGCAGCTTGGGACTAGCGGGGTACACCGGGGAGCTGTTTTTT
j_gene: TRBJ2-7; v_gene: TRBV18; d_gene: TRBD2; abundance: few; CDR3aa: CASSPRLAELGEQYF; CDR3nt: TGTGCCAGCTCACCACGACTAGCGGAATTGGGCGAGCAGTACTTC
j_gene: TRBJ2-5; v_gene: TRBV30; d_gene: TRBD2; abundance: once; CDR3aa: CAWSGGAKETQYF; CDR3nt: TGTGCCTGGAGCGGGGGGGCAAAAGAGACCCAGTACTTC
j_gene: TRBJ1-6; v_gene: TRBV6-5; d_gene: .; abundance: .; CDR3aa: CASTDMFGNSPLHF; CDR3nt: TGTGCCAGCACAGACATGTTTGGTAATTCACCCCTCCACTTT
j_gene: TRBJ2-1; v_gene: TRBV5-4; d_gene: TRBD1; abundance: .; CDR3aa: CASSPTGGLRNEQFF; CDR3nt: TGTGCCAGCAGCCCGACAGGGGGATTGAGGAATGAGCAGTTCTTC
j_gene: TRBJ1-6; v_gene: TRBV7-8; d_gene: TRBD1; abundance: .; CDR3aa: CASSPGTGANSPLHF; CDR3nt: TGTGCCAGCAGCCCGGGGACAGGAGCTAATTCACCCCTCCACTTT
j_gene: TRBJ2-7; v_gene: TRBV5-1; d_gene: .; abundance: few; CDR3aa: CASSFGLGGDYEQYF; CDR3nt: TGCGCCAGCAGCTTTGGTCTGGGGGGAGACTACGAGCAGTACTTC
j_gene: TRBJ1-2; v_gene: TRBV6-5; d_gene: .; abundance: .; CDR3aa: CASSSNRVYGYTF; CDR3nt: TGTGCCAGCAGCAGTAACAGGGTCTATGGCTACACCTTC
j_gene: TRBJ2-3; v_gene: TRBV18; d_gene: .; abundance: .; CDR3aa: CASSPPNSGGTDTQYF; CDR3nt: TGTGCCAGCTCACCACCGAATAGCGGCGGCACAGATACGCAGTATTTT
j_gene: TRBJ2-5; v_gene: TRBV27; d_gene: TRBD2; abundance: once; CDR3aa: CASSSSLGVLAGVQETQYF; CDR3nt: TGTGCCAGCAGTTCCTCCCTAGGGGTTCTAGCGGGAGTGCAAGAGACCCAGTACTTC
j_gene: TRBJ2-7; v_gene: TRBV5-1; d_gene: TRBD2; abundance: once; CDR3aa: CASTPGGYEQYF; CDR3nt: TGCGCCAGCACCCCCGGGGGGTACGAGCAGTACTTC
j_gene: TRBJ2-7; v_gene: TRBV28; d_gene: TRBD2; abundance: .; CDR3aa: CASSQLAGGVYEQYF; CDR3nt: TGTGCCAGCAGCCAACTAGCGGGAGGGGTTTACGAGCAGTACTTC
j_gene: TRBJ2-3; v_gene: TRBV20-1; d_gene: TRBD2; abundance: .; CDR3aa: CSASQREGVADTQYF; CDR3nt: TGCAGTGCTAGTCAGCGGGAGGGAGTGGCAGATACGCAGTATTTT
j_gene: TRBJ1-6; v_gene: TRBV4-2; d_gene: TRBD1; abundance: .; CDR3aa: CASSRALTGEDSPLHF; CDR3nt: TGTGCCAGCAGCCGAGCCTTAACAGGGGAGGATTCACCCCTCCACTTT
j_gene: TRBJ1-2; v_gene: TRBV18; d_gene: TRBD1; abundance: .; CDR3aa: CASSPPTGTGYGYTF; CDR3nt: TGTGCCAGCTCACCACCGACCGGGACAGGGTATGGCTACACCTTC
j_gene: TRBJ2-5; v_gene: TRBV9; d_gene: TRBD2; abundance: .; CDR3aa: CASSVGAGGPGETQYF; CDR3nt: TGTGCCAGCAGCGTAGGGGCGGGAGGGCCCGGTGAGACCCAGTACTTC
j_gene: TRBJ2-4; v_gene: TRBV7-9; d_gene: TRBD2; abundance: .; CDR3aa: CASSLGSGGGTKNIQYF; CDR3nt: TGTGCCAGCAGCTTGGGGAGCGGGGGAGGAACCAAAAACATTCAGTACTTC
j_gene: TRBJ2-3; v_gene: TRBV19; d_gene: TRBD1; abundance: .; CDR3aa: CASSIPGGGPKGTDTQYF; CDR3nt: TGTGCCAGTAGTATCCCAGGGGGCGGGCCAAAGGGCACAGATACGCAGTATTTT
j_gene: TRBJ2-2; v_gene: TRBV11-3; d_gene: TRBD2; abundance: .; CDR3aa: CASSLENLVLAGVNTGELFF; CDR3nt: TGTGCCAGCAGCTTAGAAAACCTGGTCCTAGCGGGAGTGAACACCGGGGAGCTGTTTTTT
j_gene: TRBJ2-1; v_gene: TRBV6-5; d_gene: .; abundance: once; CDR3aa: CATPPRESSYNEQFF; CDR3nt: TGTGCCACCCCTCCGAGGGAGAGCTCCTACAATGAGCAGTTCTTC
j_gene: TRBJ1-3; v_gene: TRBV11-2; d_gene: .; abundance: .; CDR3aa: CASSLLSSGNTIYF; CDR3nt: TGTGCCAGCAGCTTACTGAGCTCTGGAAACACCATATATTTT
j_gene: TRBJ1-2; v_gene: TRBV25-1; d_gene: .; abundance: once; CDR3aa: CASSLGLPGPRGRGYTF; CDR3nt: TGTGCCAGCTCACTCGGACTTCCGGGACCCAGGGGTAGGGGCTACACCTTC
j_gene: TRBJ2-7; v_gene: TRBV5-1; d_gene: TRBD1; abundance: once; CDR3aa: CASSSTGTDYEQYF; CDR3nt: TGCGCCAGCAGCTCCACCGGGACAGACTACGAGCAGTACTTC
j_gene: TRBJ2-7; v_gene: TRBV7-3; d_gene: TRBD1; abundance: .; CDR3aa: CASSPSTGPPYEQYF; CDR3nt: TGTGCCAGCAGCCCATCGACAGGGCCCCCCTACGAGCAGTACTTC
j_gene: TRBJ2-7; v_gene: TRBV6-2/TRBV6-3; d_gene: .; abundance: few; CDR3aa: CASSDSVPYEQYF; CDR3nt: TGTGCCAGCAGCGACAGCGTCCCCTACGAGCAGTACTTC
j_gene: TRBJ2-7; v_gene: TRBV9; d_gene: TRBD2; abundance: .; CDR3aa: CASSVAPSGAYEQYF; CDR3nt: TGTGCCAGCAGCGTAGCGCCTAGCGGGGCCTACGAGCAGTACTTC
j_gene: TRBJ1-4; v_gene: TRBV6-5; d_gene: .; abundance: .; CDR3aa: CASNDISGKLFF; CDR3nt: TGTGCCAGCAACGACATTAGTGGGAAACTGTTTTTT
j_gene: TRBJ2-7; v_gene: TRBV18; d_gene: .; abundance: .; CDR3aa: CASSPPNLSGGHEQYF; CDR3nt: TGTGCCAGCTCACCACCGAATCTCTCTGGCGGCCACGAGCAGTACTTC